A selection of T cell receptor beta chains follows, all from one sample in a study of radiotherapy plus CTLA-4 blockade in lung cancer. The method was immunoSEQ multiplex PCR; TCRdb's version includes in-frame clones alone and lacks a portion of them. The sample has fewer than 70,000 clones; roughly 85% are singletons. The sample here was peripheral blood, taken from a patient treated with radiotherapy plus ipilimumab. Every receptor here comes from a human donor with non-small cell lung cancer who had a complete response to radiotherapy plus ipilimumab. Each CDR3 is given with its conserved first and last residue. The order of the fields is D gene, V gene, clone size, J gene, CDR3 protein, CDR3 DNA. A D gene is named only where the DNA matches it firmly. Size values are once, few and many counts, or a class for expanded clones, and some rows have none.

>NA|TRBV4-1|NA|TRBJ1-5
CASSQGSGLNQPQHF
TGCGCCAGCAGCCAAGGTTCCGGGCTCAATCAGCCCCAGCATTTT
>TRBD1|TRBV7-6|NA|TRBJ2-1
CASSLVHRGRGDLQNEQFF
TGTGCCAGCAGCTTAGTTCACAGGGGGCGCGGGGACCTTCAGAATGAGCAGTTCTTC
>NA|TRBV7-2|NA|TRBJ2-1
CASSFYNEQFF
TGTGCCAGCAGCTTTTACAATGAGCAGTTCTTC
>NA|TRBV4-3|NA|TRBJ1-2
CASSQEEGSGGYTF
TGCGCCAGCAGCCAAGAGGAGGGATCGGGAGGCTACACCTTC
>TRBD1|TRBV27|NA|TRBJ2-2
CASSSTGVDTGELFF
TGTGCCAGCAGTTCGACAGGGGTTGACACCGGGGAGCTGTTTTTT
>NA|TRBV13|NA|TRBJ2-2
CASSLTGAANTGELFF
TGTGCCAGCAGCCTCACGGGAGCTGCGAACACCGGGGAGCTGTTTTTT
>NA|TRBV2|NA|TRBJ2-3
CASRAGTTSTDTQYF
TGTGCCAGCAGGGCCGGGACGACTAGCACAGATACGCAGTATTTT
>TRBD2|TRBV18|NA|TRBJ2-5
CASSPSASGGETQYF
TGTGCCAGCTCACCGAGTGCTAGCGGGGGAGAGACCCAGTACTTC
>TRBD1|TRBV11-2|NA|TRBJ1-2
CASSPRTGGASYGYTF
TGTGCCAGCAGCCCTCGGACAGGGGGCGCGTCGTATGGCTACACCTTC
>TRBD1|TRBV5-6|few|TRBJ1-5
CASSLLDRRDQPQHF
TGTGCCAGCAGCTTGCTGGACAGGCGGGATCAGCCCCAGCATTTT
>TRBD1|TRBV11-2|NA|TRBJ2-1
CASSLGTVNEQFF
TGTGCCAGCAGCTTGGGGACAGTCAATGAGCAGTTCTTC
>TRBD2|TRBV9|NA|TRBJ2-1
CASSVVASGNNEQFF
TGTGCCAGCAGCGTAGTGGCTAGCGGGAACAATGAGCAGTTCTTC
>NA|TRBV7-8|NA|TRBJ2-6
CASSLDRAGGANVLTF
TGTGCCAGCAGCTTAGATCGGGCGGGCGGGGCCAACGTCCTGACTTTC
>TRBD1|TRBV6-4|NA|TRBJ1-2
CASSDSWAGGLNYDYGYTF
TGTGCCAGCAGTGACTCGTGGGCAGGGGGCCTCAATTACGACTATGGCTACACCTTC
>TRBD1|TRBV9|NA|TRBJ1-6
CASSAGQGANSPLHF
TGTGCCAGCAGCGCCGGACAGGGGGCAAATTCACCCCTCCACTTT
>TRBD1|TRBV7-9|few|TRBJ2-5
CASSLGLGQGTPETQYF
TGTGCCAGCAGCTTAGGATTGGGACAGGGCACCCCAGAGACCCAGTACTTC
>TRBD2|TRBV4-3|NA|TRBJ2-1
CASSQDLPSGRRNEQFF
TGCGCCAGCAGCCAAGATCTCCCTAGCGGGAGGCGGAATGAGCAGTTCTTC
>TRBD2|TRBV6-6|NA|TRBJ2-1
CASSPGRGGSNEQFF
TGTGCCAGCAGCCCGGGGCGGGGGGGCTCCAATGAGCAGTTCTTC
>NA|TRBV10-3|NA|TRBJ1-1
CAITRDLNTEAFF
TGTGCCATCACGCGGGATTTGAACACTGAAGCTTTCTTT
>TRBD1|TRBV6-6|NA|TRBJ1-1
CASKTKGTGYTEAFF
TGTGCCAGCAAAACCAAAGGGACAGGGTACACTGAAGCTTTCTTT
>TRBD1|TRBV11-2|NA|TRBJ2-2
CASSLGQGAPGELFF
TGTGCCAGCAGCTTGGGACAGGGGGCGCCCGGGGAGCTGTTTTTT
>TRBD2|TRBV4-3|NA|TRBJ2-2
CASSRTGLAGASNTGELFF
TGCGCCAGCAGCCGCACGGGACTAGCGGGAGCGTCGAACACCGGGGAGCTGTTTTTT
>NA|TRBV12-5|NA|TRBJ2-5
CASGPGETGTQYF
TGTGCTAGTGGTCCCGGGGAGACGGGGACCCAGTACTTC
>NA|TRBV23-1|few|TRBJ1-2
CASSQPREEGIFYYGYTF
TGCGCCAGCAGTCAACCGAGAGAGGAGGGGATCTTCTACTATGGCTACACCTTC
>NA|TRBV6-1|NA|TRBJ1-2
CASSLGRDFGYTF
TGTGCCAGCAGCCTGGGCAGGGACTTTGGCTACACCTTC
>NA|TRBV11-2|NA|TRBJ1-4
CASSLEDPSGVTNEKLFF
TGTGCCAGCAGCTTAGAAGATCCAAGCGGCGTGACTAATGAAAAACTGTTTTTT
>TRBD2|TRBV18|NA|TRBJ2-2
CASSPTSGVNTGELFF
TGTGCCAGCTCACCGACTAGCGGGGTTAACACCGGGGAGCTGTTTTTT
>NA|TRBV6-5|NA|TRBJ1-5
CASSYSRDQPQHF
TGTGCCAGCAGTTATTCTCGAGATCAGCCCCAGCATTTT
>NA|TRBV19|NA|TRBJ2-1
CASKVDGPYNEQFF
TGTGCCAGTAAAGTGGACGGACCTTACAATGAGCAGTTCTTC
>NA|TRBV7-9|NA|TRBJ1-1
CASSLWSTEAFF
TGTGCCAGCAGCTTATGGAGCACTGAAGCTTTCTTT
>TRBD1|TRBV11-3|NA|TRBJ2-1
CASSLGTGHSYNEQFF
TGTGCCAGCAGCTTAGGGACAGGGCACTCCTACAATGAGCAGTTCTTC
>TRBD2|TRBV11-3|NA|TRBJ2-1
CASSLGTSGGARGNEQFF
TGTGCCAGCAGCTTGGGGACTAGCGGGGGGGCACGGGGCAATGAGCAGTTCTTC
>TRBD2|TRBV5-1|NA|TRBJ2-2
CASSSFASGGAGGELFF
TGCGCCAGCAGCTCCTTCGCTAGCGGGGGGGCCGGAGGGGAGCTGTTTTTT
>TRBD1|TRBV5-1|once|TRBJ1-4
CASSPGQGYNEKLFF
TGCGCCAGCAGCCCCGGACAGGGATATAATGAAAAACTGTTTTTT
>NA|TRBV27|NA|TRBJ2-2
CASSFWETANTGELFF
TGTGCCAGCAGTTTTTGGGAGACAGCGAACACCGGGGAGCTGTTTTTT
>TRBD1|TRBV7-2|NA|TRBJ2-2
CASSLIPQGVTGELFF
TGTGCCAGCAGCTTAATCCCCCAGGGGGTTACCGGGGAGCTGTTTTTT
>NA|TRBV4-1|NA|TRBJ1-1
CASSQTAVTWNSFF
TGCGCCAGCAGCCAGACCGCGGTGACATGGAATTCTTTCTTT
>TRBD1|TRBV6-1|NA|TRBJ1-5
CASSEGQGFSNRGNQPQHF
TGTGCCAGCAGTGAGGGACAGGGTTTCTCTAACCGCGGCAATCAGCCCCAGCATTTT
>NA|TRBV29-1|NA|TRBJ2-3
CSVERQERTDTQYF
TGCAGCGTTGAACGACAGGAACGCACAGATACGCAGTATTTT
>NA|TRBV5-5|NA|TRBJ2-5
CASSFGGTQETQYF
TGTGCCAGCAGCTTTGGGGGGACCCAAGAGACCCAGTACTTC
>TRBD1|TRBV10-1|NA|TRBJ2-2
CASSDPPGQGTGELFF
TGCGCCAGCAGTGACCCGCCGGGACAGGGAACCGGGGAGCTGTTTTTT
>NA|TRBV6-4|few|TRBJ1-2
CASSAGARGYGYTF
TGTGCCAGCAGTGCGGGGGCCCGGGGATATGGCTACACCTTC
>TRBD1|TRBV27|few|TRBJ2-1
CAAGGTGPNEQFF
TGTGCCGCGGGTGGGACAGGGCCCAATGAGCAGTTCTTC
>NA|TRBV6-6|NA|TRBJ1-1
CASSPGGVKNTEAFF
TGTGCCAGCAGTCCCGGGGGGGTTAAGAACACTGAAGCTTTCTTT
>TRBD1|TRBV9|NA|TRBJ2-1
CASSSLTTGVFVEQFF
TGTGCCAGCAGCTCCTTAACGACAGGGGTTTTTGTTGAGCAGTTCTTC
>NA|TRBV19|NA|TRBJ1-1
CASIPPTGRYTEAFF
TGTGCCAGTATCCCCCCCACAGGGAGGTACACTGAAGCTTTCTTT
>NA|TRBV5-6|once|TRBJ1-2
CASSSTQGYGYTF
TGTGCCAGCAGCTCAACTCAGGGGTATGGCTACACCTTC
>NA|TRBV10-3|NA|TRBJ1-1
CAISDEPTETEAFF
TGTGCCATCAGTGACGAACCGACAGAAACGGAAGCTTTCTTT
>TRBD2|TRBV7-9|NA|TRBJ2-5
CASSQSSGAETQYF
TGTGCCAGCAGCCAATCTAGCGGGGCAGAGACCCAGTACTTC
>NA|TRBV18|NA|TRBJ1-3
CASSRMTGPRNSGNTIYF
TGTGCCAGCTCGCGGATGACAGGACCCAGAAACTCTGGAAACACCATATATTTT
>TRBD2|TRBV2|NA|TRBJ2-7
CASSEAPSGNLRQKDEQYF
TGTGCCAGCAGTGAAGCACCTAGCGGGAACCTCCGCCAGAAAGACGAGCAGTACTTC
>NA|TRBV6-4|NA|TRBJ1-2
CASSDSGRGGNGYTF
TGTGCCAGCAGTGACTCAGGCCGGGGTGGGAATGGCTACACCTTC
>NA|TRBV15|NA|TRBJ1-5
CATNRGFNQPQHF
TGTGCCACCAATAGGGGTTTCAATCAGCCCCAGCATTTT
>TRBD1|TRBV6-5|NA|TRBJ2-5
CASSYSGTGFQETQYF
TGTGCCAGCAGTTACTCCGGGACAGGATTCCAAGAGACCCAGTACTTC
>TRBD2|TRBV7-2|NA|TRBJ2-3
CASRLGLAGAGGTQYF
TGTGCCAGCAGACTAGGACTAGCGGGGGCCGGAGGTACGCAGTATTTT